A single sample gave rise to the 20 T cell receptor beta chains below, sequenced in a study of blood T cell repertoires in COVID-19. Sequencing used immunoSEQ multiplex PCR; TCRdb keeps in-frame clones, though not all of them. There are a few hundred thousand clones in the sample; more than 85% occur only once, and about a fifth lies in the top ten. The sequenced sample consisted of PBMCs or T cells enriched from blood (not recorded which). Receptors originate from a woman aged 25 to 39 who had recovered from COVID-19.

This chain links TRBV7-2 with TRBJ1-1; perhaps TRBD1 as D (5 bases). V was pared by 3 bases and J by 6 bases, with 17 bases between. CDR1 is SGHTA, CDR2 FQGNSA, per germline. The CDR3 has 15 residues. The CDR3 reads CASSFTTGNNAEAFF. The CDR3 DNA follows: TGTGCCAGCAGCTTCACTACAGGCAACAACGCTGAAGCTTTCTTT.

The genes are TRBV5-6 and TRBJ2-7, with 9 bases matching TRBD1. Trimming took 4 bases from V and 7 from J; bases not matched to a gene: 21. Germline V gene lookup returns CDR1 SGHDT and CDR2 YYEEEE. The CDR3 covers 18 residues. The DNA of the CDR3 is TGTGCCAGCAGCGCGGCCCACAGCGGGACAGGGCCAACGCTGGAGCAGTACTTC. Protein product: CASSAAHSGTGPTLEQYF. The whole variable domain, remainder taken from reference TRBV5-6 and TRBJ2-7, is DAGVTQSPTHLIKTRGQQVTLRCSPKSGHDTVSWYQQALGQGPQFIFQYYEEEERQRGNFPDRFSGHQFPNYSSELNVNALLLGDSALYLCASSAAHSGTGPTLEQYFGPGTRLTVT.

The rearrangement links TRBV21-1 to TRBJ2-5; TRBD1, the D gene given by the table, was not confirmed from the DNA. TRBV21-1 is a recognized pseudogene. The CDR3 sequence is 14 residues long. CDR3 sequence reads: CASRPIGQLETQYF. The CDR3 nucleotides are TGTGCCAGCAGACCGATAGGACAACTCGAGACCCAGTACTTC.

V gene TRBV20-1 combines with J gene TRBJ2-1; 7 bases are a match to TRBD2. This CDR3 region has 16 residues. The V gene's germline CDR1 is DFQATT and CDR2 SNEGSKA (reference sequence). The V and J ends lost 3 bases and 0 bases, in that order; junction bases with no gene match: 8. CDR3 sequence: CSASAWGLSSYNEQFF. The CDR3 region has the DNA TGCAGTGCTAGTGCCTGGGGACTAAGCTCCTACAATGAGCAGTTCTTC.

The CDR3 region is CASSTRDDGANYGYTF. DNA of the CDR3: TGTGCCAGCAGTACTCGAGACGACGGAGCTAACTATGGCTACACCTTC. J is TRBJ1-2 and V is TRBV27; no clear D gene. Per the germline V gene, CDR1 is MNHEY and CDR2 is SMNVEV (reference sequence). With 5 bases removed from V and 0 bases from J, the gap between germline ends came to 16 bases. This CDR3 is 16 amino acids long.

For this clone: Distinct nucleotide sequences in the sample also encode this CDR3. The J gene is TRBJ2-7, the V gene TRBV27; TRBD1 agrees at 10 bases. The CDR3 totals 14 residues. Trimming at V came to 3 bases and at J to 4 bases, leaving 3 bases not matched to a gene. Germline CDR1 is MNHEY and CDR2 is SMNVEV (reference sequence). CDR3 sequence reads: CASSFRDRGYEQYF. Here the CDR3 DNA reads TGTGCCAGCAGTTTCCGGGACAGGGGATACGAGCAGTACTTC.

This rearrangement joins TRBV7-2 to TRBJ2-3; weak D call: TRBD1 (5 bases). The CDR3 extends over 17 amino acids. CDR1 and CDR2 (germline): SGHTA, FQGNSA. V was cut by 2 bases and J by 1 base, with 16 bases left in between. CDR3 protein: CASSLWQGHRGTDTQYF. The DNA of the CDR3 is TGTGCCAGCAGCTTATGGCAGGGCCACAGAGGCACAGATACGCAGTATTTT.

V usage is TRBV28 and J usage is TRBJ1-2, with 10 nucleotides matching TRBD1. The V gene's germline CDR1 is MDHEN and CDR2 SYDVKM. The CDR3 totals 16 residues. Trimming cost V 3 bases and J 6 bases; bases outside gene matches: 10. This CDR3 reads CASSFRAPGQGHGYTF. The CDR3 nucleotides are TGTGCCAGCAGTTTCCGGGCCCCGGGACAGGGGCATGGCTACACCTTC.

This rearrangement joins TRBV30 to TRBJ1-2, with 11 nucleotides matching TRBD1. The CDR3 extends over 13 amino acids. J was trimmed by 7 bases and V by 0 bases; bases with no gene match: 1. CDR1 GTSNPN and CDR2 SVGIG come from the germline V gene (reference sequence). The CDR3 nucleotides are TGTGCCTGGAGTGTTGGGACAGGGGGTGGCTACACCTTC. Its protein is CAWSVGTGGGYTF.

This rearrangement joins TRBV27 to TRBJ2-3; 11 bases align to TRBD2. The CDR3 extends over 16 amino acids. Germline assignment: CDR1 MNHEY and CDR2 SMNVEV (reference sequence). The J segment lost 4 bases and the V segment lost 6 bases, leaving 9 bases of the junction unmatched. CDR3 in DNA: TGTGCCAGCAGGGGGATAGCGGGGGGGCTGCCAGATACGCAGTATTTT. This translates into CASRGIAGGLPDTQYF.

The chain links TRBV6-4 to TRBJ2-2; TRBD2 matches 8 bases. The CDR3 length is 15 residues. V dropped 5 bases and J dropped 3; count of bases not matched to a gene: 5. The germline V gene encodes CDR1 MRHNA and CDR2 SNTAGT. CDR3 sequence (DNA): TGTGCCAGCAGTCCGGCTAGCGGGTACACCGGGGAGCTGTTTTTT. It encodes CASSPASGYTGELFF.

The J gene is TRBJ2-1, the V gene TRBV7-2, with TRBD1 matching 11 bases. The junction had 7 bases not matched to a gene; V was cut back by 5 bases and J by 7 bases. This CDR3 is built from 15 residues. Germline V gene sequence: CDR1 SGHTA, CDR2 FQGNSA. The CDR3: CASSLRTGGRNEQFF. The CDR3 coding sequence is TGTGCCAGCAGCCTACGGACAGGGGGCCGGAATGAGCAGTTCTTC. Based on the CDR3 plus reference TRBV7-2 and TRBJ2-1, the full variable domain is GAGVSQSPSNKVTEKGKDVELRCDPISGHTALYWYRQSLGQGLEFLIYFQGNSAPDKSGLPSDRFSAERTGGSVSTLTIQRTQQEDSAVYLCASSLRTGGRNEQFFGPGTRLTVL.

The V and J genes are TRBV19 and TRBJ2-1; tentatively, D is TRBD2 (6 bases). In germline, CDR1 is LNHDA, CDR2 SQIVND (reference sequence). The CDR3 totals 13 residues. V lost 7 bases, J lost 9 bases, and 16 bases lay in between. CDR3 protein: CASMVGGTFEQFF. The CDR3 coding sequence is TGTGCCAGTATGGTAGGCGGGACCTTTGAGCAGTTCTTC.

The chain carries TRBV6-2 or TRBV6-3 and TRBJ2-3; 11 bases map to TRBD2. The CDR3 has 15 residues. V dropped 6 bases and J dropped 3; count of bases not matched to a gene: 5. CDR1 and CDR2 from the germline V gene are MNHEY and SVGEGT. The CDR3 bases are TGTGCCAGCAGCACACTAGCGGGAGTAACAGATACGCAGTATTTT. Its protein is CASSTLAGVTDTQYF.

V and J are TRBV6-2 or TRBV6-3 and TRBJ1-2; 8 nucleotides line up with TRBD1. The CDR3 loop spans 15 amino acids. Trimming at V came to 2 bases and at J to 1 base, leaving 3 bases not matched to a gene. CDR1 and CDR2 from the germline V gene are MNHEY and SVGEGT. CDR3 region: CASSYRGQGNYGYTF. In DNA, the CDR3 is TGTGCCAGCAGTTACCGCGGACAGGGTAACTATGGCTACACCTTC.

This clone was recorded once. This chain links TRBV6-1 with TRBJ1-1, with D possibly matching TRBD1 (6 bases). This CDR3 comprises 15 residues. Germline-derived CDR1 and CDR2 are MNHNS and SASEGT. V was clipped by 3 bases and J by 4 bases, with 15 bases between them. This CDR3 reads CASSDNFQGITEAFF. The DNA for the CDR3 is TGTGCCAGCAGTGATAACTTTCAGGGGATCACTGAAGCTTTCTTT.

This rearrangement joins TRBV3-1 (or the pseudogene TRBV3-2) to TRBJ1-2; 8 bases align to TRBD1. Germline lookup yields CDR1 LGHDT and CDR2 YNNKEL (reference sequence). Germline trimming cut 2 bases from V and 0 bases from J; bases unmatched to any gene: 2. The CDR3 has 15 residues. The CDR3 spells CASSQRTGPNYGYTF. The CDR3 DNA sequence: TGTGCCAGCAGCCAAAGGACAGGGCCTAACTATGGCTACACCTTC.

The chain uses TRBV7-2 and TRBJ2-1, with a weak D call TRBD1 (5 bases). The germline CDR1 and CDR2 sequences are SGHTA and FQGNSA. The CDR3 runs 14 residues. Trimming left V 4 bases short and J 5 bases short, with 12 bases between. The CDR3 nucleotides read TGTGCCAGCAGCTGGTTCGCAGGGAACAATGAGCAGTTCTTC. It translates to CASSWFAGNNEQFF.

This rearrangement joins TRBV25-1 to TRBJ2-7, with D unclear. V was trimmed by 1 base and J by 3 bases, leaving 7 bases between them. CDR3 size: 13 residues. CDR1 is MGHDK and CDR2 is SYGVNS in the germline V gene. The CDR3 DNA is TGTGCCAGCAGTGAATGGAGACGCTACGAGCAGTACTTC. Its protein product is CASSEWRRYEQYF.

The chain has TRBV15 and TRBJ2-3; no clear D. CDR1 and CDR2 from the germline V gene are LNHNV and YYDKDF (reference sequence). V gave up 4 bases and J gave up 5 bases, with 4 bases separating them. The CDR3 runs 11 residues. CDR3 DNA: TGTGCCACCAGCACGTTAGATACGCAGTATTTT. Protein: CATSTLDTQYF.